This T cell receptor beta chain was sequenced during a study of T cell responses to AZD1222 COVID-19 vaccine. The CDR3 length is 12 residues. V lost 5 bases to trimming and J lost 2 bases, with 5 bases between them. Germline V gives CDR1 SEHNR, CDR2 FQNEAQ (reference sequence). Sequencing was performed with immunoSEQ multiplex PCR; in TCRdb, only in-frame clones are kept and a portion is missing. Among approximately 270,000 clones listed, around 93% were seen once. This sequence originates from an adult who received the AZD1222 COVID-19 vaccine. This chain links TRBV7-9 with TRBJ2-3; D gene ambiguous. The sample was peripheral blood, taken 28 days after the second AZD1222 dose. Written as DNA, the CDR3 is TGTGCCAGCAGCCAAATCACAGATACGCAGTATTTT. It codes for CASSQITDTQYF.